The source of this T cell receptor beta chain is a study of control samples from healthy donors and cancer patients. Germline CDR1 and CDR2: SNHLY and FYNNEI. Trimming pared 7 bases from V and 3 bases from J, leaving 10 bases between. The CDR3 covers 12 residues. Here immunoSEQ multiplex PCR was the method, and the copy in TCRdb shows in-frame clones only, minus some. The sample has approximately 72,000 clones, about nine tenths seen once. Specimen: blood. This chain joins TRBV2 and TRBJ2-7; D gene ambiguous. The source is a man between 45 and 60 years old in good health. CDR3 DNA sequence: TGTGCCAGCAAGGGCAGAAACTACGAGCAGTACTTC. Residues: CASKGRNYEQYF.